This TCR beta chain was recorded in a study of CD8+CD57+ T cells in acquired aplastic anemia. Across the study: Mean DNA quantity obtained from sorted CD4+ and CD8+ cells was approximately 3 ug.

CDR3 and TCR beta VDJ profiling relied on a genomic DNA template. Each CDR3 protein gets one entry after TCRdb re-called the reads with MiXCR. The data contain 450,000 to 550,000 distinct CDR3 sequences, under 40% of them seen just once; the ten biggest clones take up roughly 0.8%. Trimming at V came to 8 bases and at J to 5 bases, leaving 8 bases not matched to a gene. The germline CDR1 and CDR2 sequences are SQVTM and ANQGSEA. The CDR3 covers 13 residues. The study, taken as a whole, reports: Between patients and controls, some 31 CD8+ CDR3 sequences were found in common.

Patients selected for sequencing had displayed CD8+CD57+ cell expansion by flow cytometry. Each patient had severe acquired aplastic anemia. Regarding this clonotype: Its antigen is not identified.

This receptor was identified in a human donor with aplastic anemia. The chain combines TRBV29-1 with TRBJ2-1, with 8 bases aligning to TRBD2. Sequencing was carried out using sorted CD4+, CD8+, or CD8+CD57+ T cells (not recorded which) from PBMCs. The CDR3 DNA follows: TGCAGCTTTTCCGGGAGGGGTGACAATGAGCAGTTCTTC. Translating it yields CSFSGRGDNEQFF.